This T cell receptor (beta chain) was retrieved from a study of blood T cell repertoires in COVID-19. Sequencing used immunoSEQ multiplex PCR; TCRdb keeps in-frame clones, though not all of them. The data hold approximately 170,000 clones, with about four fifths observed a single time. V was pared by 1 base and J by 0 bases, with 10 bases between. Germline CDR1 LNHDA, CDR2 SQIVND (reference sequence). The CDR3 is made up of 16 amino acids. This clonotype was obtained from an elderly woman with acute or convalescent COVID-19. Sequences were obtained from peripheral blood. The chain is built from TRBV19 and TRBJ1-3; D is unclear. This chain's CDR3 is CASSIGGQSSGNTIYF. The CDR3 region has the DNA TGTGCCAGTAGTATAGGCGGGCAGAGCTCTGGAAACACCATATATTTT.